The 13 T cell receptor beta chains presented below share a single source sample, sequenced in a study of T cells in Graves' hyperthyroidism and ophthalmopathy. Authors of the study amplified TCR beta CDR3 regions from RNA transcripts. TCR CDR3 underwent first-round RT-PCR with the HTBI primer set. MiXCR, run by TCRdb on the multiplex PCR reads, gives a single entry per CDR3 protein. The sample shows under 250,000 distinct CDR3 sequences, approximately 23% of them seen only once. Sequences were obtained from blood. The receptors stem from a woman aged 40 to 55 with Graves' ophthalmopathy.

This chain uses TRBV6-1 with TRBJ1-2; D uncertain. Trimming stripped 1 base from V and 5 bases from J, with 17 bases between. The CDR3 runs to 16 residues. The germline V gene has CDR1 MNHNS and CDR2 SASEGT. Here the CDR3 reads CASSEEVGDKPYGYTF. The CDR3 nucleotides are TGTGCCAGCAGTGAAGAGGTTGGAGATAAGCCTTATGGCTACACCTTC.

This clonotype was seen ten or more times. This rearrangement joins TRBV6-2 or TRBV6-3 to TRBJ1-5; D is unresolved. In germline, CDR1 is MNHEY, CDR2 SVGEGT. This CDR3 comprises 14 residues. The germline V and J ends were trimmed by 4 bases and 4 bases, with 11 bases remaining between them. The CDR3 protein is CASSFPGLNQPQHF. In nucleotides, the CDR3 is TGTGCCAGCAGTTTCCCAGGCTTGAATCAGCCCCAGCATTTT.

This clonotype was recorded at least ten times. This sequence joins TRBV12-3 or TRBV12-4 and TRBJ2-7; the D gene is possibly TRBD2 (7 bases). V was pared by 5 bases and J by 5 bases, with 28 bases between. There are 18 residues in the CDR3. The CDR3 coding sequence is TGTGCCAGCAGTCCCGGGGGGCCCCAACTTAGCGGGCTCAACGAGCAGTACTTC. Translating it yields CASSPGGPQLSGLNEQYF.

V gene TRBV10-3 combines with J gene TRBJ2-7, with D uncertain. V was trimmed by 4 bases and J by 12 bases, leaving 19 bases between them. CDR3 length: 13 residues. Per the germline V gene, CDR1 is ENHRY and CDR2 is SYGVKD. CDR3 sequence (DNA): TGTGCCATCAGTGCAGGTTTAGTTACGAGATCGTACTTC. Encoded protein: CAISAGLVTRSYF.

This clonotype was counted ten times or more. The chain recombines TRBV12-3 or TRBV12-4 with TRBJ1-3; a possible D gene is TRBD1 (5 bases). Trimming took 1 base from V and 4 from J, leaving 20 bases between them. The CDR3 length is 18 residues. The CDR3 reads CASSLDRLPQGVGNTIYF. Here the CDR3 DNA reads TGTGCCAGCAGTTTAGACAGGTTACCTCAAGGGGTAGGAAACACCATATATTTT.

This clonotype was detected many times. The V gene is TRBV4-1, the J gene TRBJ1-2; D not resolved. This CDR3 contains 16 residues. V lost 5 bases and J 3 bases, leaving 19 bases between the germline ends. Per the germline V gene, CDR1 is MGHRA and CDR2 is YSYEKL. CDR3 amino acids: CASSGWVEAKDYGYTF. In nucleotides, the CDR3 is TGCGCCAGCAGCGGGTGGGTGGAGGCAAAGGACTATGGCTACACCTTC.

This clonotype showed up many times. The rearrangement joins TRBV12-3 or TRBV12-4 to TRBJ2-2, with D possibly being TRBD1 (6 bases). Trimming removed 5 bases at V and 5 bases at J, with 9 bases between. This CDR3 is built from 13 residues. CDR3 amino acids: CASSTTGTGELFF. CDR3 sequence (DNA): TGTGCCAGCAGTACCACAGGGACCGGGGAGCTGTTTTTT.

This clonotype was recorded many times. This chain connects TRBV29-1 to TRBJ1-2, with 9 bases fitting TRBD1. The CDR3 totals 14 residues. J lost 1 base, V lost 4 bases, and 4 bases had no gene match. CDR1 is SQVTM, CDR2 ANQGSEA, per germline. The CDR3 here is CSVGQGDYNYGYTF. The DNA of the CDR3 is TGCAGCGTTGGACAGGGGGATTATAACTATGGCTACACCTTC.

This clonotype was seen ten or more times. The V gene is TRBV5-1, the J gene TRBJ1-3; the D gene is possibly TRBD1 (5 bases). This CDR3 is built from 14 residues. Germline V gene data show CDR1 as SGHRS and CDR2 as YFSETQ. V lost 4 bases, J lost 0 bases, and 8 bases lay in between. CDR3 loop: CASSPDNSGNTIYF. The CDR3 DNA reads TGCGCCAGCAGCCCGGACAACTCTGGAAACACCATATATTTT. The variable domain in full, completed from reference TRBV5-1 and TRBJ1-3, reads KAGVTQTPRYLIKTRGQQVTLSCSPISGHRSVSWYQQTPGQGLQFLFEYFSETQRNKGNFPGRFSGRQFSNSRSEMNVSTLELGDSALYLCASSPDNSGNTIYFGEGSWLTVV.

In its sample, this clonotype was seen many times. The genes are TRBV4-2 and TRBJ2-7; 8 nucleotides agree with TRBD2. CDR1 and CDR2 (germline): LGHNA, YNFKEQ. This CDR3 comprises 17 residues. After removal of 2 bases from V and 3 bases from J, the junction contained 12 bases not matched to a gene. CDR3 in amino acids: CASSQWAKDSGVYEQYF. The CDR3 bases are TGTGCCAGCAGCCAATGGGCCAAGGATAGCGGGGTCTACGAGCAGTACTTC.

The CDR3 DNA sequence: TGTGCCAGCAGTGAAGCAGCGGGGGGCCAAGAGACCCAGTACTTC. It codes for CASSEAAGGQETQYF. The V call is TRBV6-1, the J call TRBJ2-5; TRBD2 agrees at 9 bases. CDR3 size: 15 residues. Germline assignment: CDR1 MNHNS and CDR2 SASEGT. Losses at the gene ends were 0 bases for V and 1 base for J; bases not matched to a gene: 0.

This clonotype was recorded many times. This sequence joins TRBV5-1 and TRBJ2-2; 7 positions agree with TRBD1. This CDR3 has 15 residues. Germline V gene lookup returns CDR1 SGHRS and CDR2 YFSETQ. Trimming at V came to 2 bases and at J to 4 bases, leaving 5 bases not matched to a gene. The CDR3 reads CASSLRDSFTGELFF. CDR3 DNA sequence: TGCGCCAGCAGCTTACGGGACAGCTTCACCGGGGAGCTGTTTTTT.

The V and J genes are TRBV27 and TRBJ1-5, with 10 bases lining up with TRBD1. Trimming removed 3 bases from V and 6 bases from J; junction bases left unmatched: 2. The CDR3 is 14 residues long. The germline CDR1 and CDR2 sequences are MNHEY and SMNVEV (reference sequence). The CDR3 is CASSLRDRGQPQHF. The CDR3 nucleotides read TGTGCCAGCAGTTTGAGGGACAGGGGTCAGCCCCAGCATTTT.